The next 2 T cell receptor beta chains were all read from a single sample in a study of blood T cells in healthy people across ages. A second PCR, run for roughly 7 to 12 cycles, used a sample-barcoded 5' primer plus a J-beta primer mix. TCRdb re-called the 5' RACE reads through MiXCR, storing one row per CDR3 protein. The sample lists more than 800,000 distinct CDR3 sequences, under 35% seen once, with 15% to 20% in the top ten. The sequencing input was blood. The receptor source for this set is an elderly woman in good health.

Notes on this clonotype: Possible read error: a much larger clone is one base away. CDR3 residues: CASSHVGDRLYEQYF. CDR3 DNA: TGCGCCAGCAGCCATGTGGGGGACCGTCTCTACGAGCAGTACTTC. The genes are TRBV4-1 and TRBJ2-7, with D tentatively TRBD1 or TRBD2 (5 bases each). The CDR3 runs to 15 residues. Deletions cut 3 bases from V and 3 bases from J, with 15 bases between. Germline V gives CDR1 MGHRA, CDR2 YSYEKL.

The sample holds many counts of this clonotype. The V and J genes are TRBV29-1 and TRBJ2-1; 11 nucleotides line up with TRBD2. Germline trimming cut 3 bases from V and 9 bases from J; bases unmatched to any gene: 4. The V gene's germline CDR1 is SQVTM and CDR2 ANQGSEA. This CDR3 comprises 13 residues. DNA for the CDR3: TGCAGCGTTGAGCTTAGCGGGGGGGCTGAGCAGTTCTTC. Translation gives CSVELSGGAEQFF.